This T cell receptor (beta chain) originates from a study of blood T cells in healthy people across ages. The overall study: Every two T cells gave about one barcoded beta molecule via template switching.

Per sample, at least 6 micrograms of total RNA were extracted. A sample-barcoded 5' primer and a J-beta primer mix were used in a second PCR of roughly 7 to 11 cycles. TCRdb passed the 5' RACE reads through MiXCR, listing each CDR3 protein once. Altogether about 700,000 distinct CDR3 sequences are present, less than 40% being singletons, with the ten largest covering approximately 15%. In germline, CDR1 is MNHEY, CDR2 SVGEGT. CDR3 length: 15 residues. After removal of 2 bases from V and 2 bases from J, the junction contained 1 base not matched to a gene. The clonotype comes from a woman of 80 years or more in good health. The chain uses TRBV6-2 or TRBV6-3 and TRBJ2-1; TRBD2 matches at 9 bases. Source material: blood. DNA for the CDR3: TGTGCCAGCAGTTACGGACTAGCGCCCTACAATGAGCAGTTCTTC. Its translation: CASSYGLAPYNEQFF.